These 20 T cell receptor beta chains share one sample of origin, sequenced in a study of shared clonotypes between healthy human individuals. The assay was immunoSEQ multiplex PCR, and TCRdb's table has in-frame clones only and misses some. This repertoire shows fewer than 2.5 million clones, approximately 94% found once; its top ten account for around 0.4%. The specimen was naive CD4+ T cells from PBMCs. As for subset: CD45RA+ positively selected. Receptors originate from a young man in good health. Some clones in this sample may be carry-over from other donors' samples.

This clone was observed a single time. The chain recombines TRBV6-5 with TRBJ1-4, with a possible D match to TRBD1 (6 bases). From germline, CDR1 is MNHEY and CDR2 SVGAGI. V lost 6 bases and J lost 4, with 6 bases in between. The CDR3 length is 12 residues. Here the CDR3 reads CASRGGNEKLFF. In DNA form, the CDR3 reads TGTGCCAGCAGAGGGGGTAATGAAAAACTGTTTTTT.

The chain combines TRBV5-1 with TRBJ2-5, with 12 bases identical to TRBD2. This CDR3 spans 19 amino acids. Per germline, CDR1 SGHRS and CDR2 YFSETQ. V lost 4 bases and J lost 0; bases outside the gene matches: 13. CDR3 nucleotide sequence: TGCGCCAGCAGCGGGCGGAGGACTAGCGGGACTATGTACCAAGAGACCCAGTACTTC. It yields the protein CASSGRRTSGTMYQETQYF.

This chain links TRBV18 with TRBJ2-7; 9 nucleotides line up with TRBD1. Trimming at V came to 0 bases and at J to 7 bases, leaving 13 bases not matched to a gene. In germline, CDR1 is KGHSH, CDR2 LQKENI. The CDR3 has 17 residues. The CDR3 loop is CASSPPGGTGTTWEQYF. DNA for the CDR3: TGTGCCAGCTCACCACCCGGTGGGACAGGGACCACCTGGGAGCAGTACTTC.

V usage is TRBV2 and J usage is TRBJ1-3; no clear D. The V gene lost 7 bases and the J gene lost 1 base, with 17 bases spanning the gap. CDR1 and CDR2 (germline): SNHLY, FYNNEI. This CDR3 is built from 16 residues. The CDR3 protein is CASTGLRVGSGNTIYF. The CDR3 region has the DNA TGTGCCAGCACCGGCCTAAGGGTTGGGTCTGGAAACACCATATATTTT.

This clone was seen only once. This sequence joins TRBV9 and TRBJ2-1; 7 nucleotides match TRBD2. The CDR3 spans 14 residues. V gave up 1 base and J gave up 6 bases; unmatched junction bases: 4. Per the germline V gene, CDR1 is SGDLS and CDR2 is YYNGEE. CDR3 sequence (DNA): TGTGCCAGCAGCGTAAGGAGGACTAGCAATGAGCAGTTCTTC. Translated, it gives CASSVRRTSNEQFF.

V gene TRBV6-1 combines with J gene TRBJ2-1; D remains unclear. Trimming left V 4 bases short and J 8 bases short, with 6 bases between. The germline CDR1 and CDR2 sequences are MNHNS and SASEGT. The CDR3 extends over 11 amino acids. CDR3 sequence reads: CASSVWDEQFF. The CDR3 nucleotides read TGTGCCAGCAGTGTGTGGGATGAGCAGTTCTTC.

DNA for the CDR3: TGCAGCGTCTCCTTTCCGGACAGGGGGCGGGGAGAGACCCAGTACTTC. Translation: CSVSFPDRGRGETQYF. The J gene is TRBJ2-5, the V gene TRBV29-1, with 11 positions matching TRBD1. This CDR3 has 16 residues. V dropped 6 bases and J dropped 4; count of bases not matched to a gene: 13. The germline V gene encodes CDR1 SQVTM and CDR2 ANQGSEA. The whole variable domain, remainder taken from reference TRBV29-1 and TRBJ2-5, is SAVISQKPSRDICQRGTSLTIQCQVDSQVTMMFWYRQQPGQSLTLIATANQGSEATYESGFVIDKFPISRPNLTFSTLTVSNMSPEDSSIYLCSVSFPDRGRGETQYFGPGTRLLVL.

The chain recombines TRBV5-1 with TRBJ2-1; D might be TRBD2 (6 bases). Trimming took off 4 bases at V and 5 bases at J, with 13 bases between the two ends. The CDR3 sequence is 14 residues long. The germline CDR1 and CDR2 sequences are SGHRS and YFSETQ. CDR3 in DNA: TGCGCCAGCAGCCCGGGGGACTTCCACAATGAGCAGTTCTTC. It specifies CASSPGDFHNEQFF.

The chain links TRBV10-1 to TRBJ2-7; D uncertain. V was shortened by 0 bases and J by 4 bases, with 10 bases between the two germline ends. Germline lookup yields CDR1 WNHNN and CDR2 SYGVQD (reference sequence). CDR3 size: 14 residues. CDR3 residues: CASSESSRVYEQYF. The CDR3 region has the DNA TGCGCCAGCAGTGAGTCTTCTAGGGTTTACGAGCAGTACTTC.

The gene calls are TRBV7-3 and TRBJ2-3; TRBD1 might be the D (5 bases). The CDR3 totals 16 residues. The V and J ends lost 2 bases and 0 bases respectively, with 12 bases between them. CDR1 is SGHTA and CDR2 is FQGTGA in the germline V gene. In nucleotides, the CDR3 is TGTGCCAGCAGCTTACAGCCAGGGCCCAGCACAGATACGCAGTATTTT. It encodes CASSLQPGPSTDTQYF.

The V call is TRBV5-5, the J call TRBJ2-3; D remains ambiguous. The CDR3 loop spans 16 amino acids. Germline V lookup: CDR1 SGHKS, CDR2 YYEKEE (reference sequence). V dropped 4 bases and J dropped 7 bases, with 22 bases sitting between them. The CDR3 sequence is CASSGNDGRARNTQYF. CDR3 DNA: TGTGCCAGCAGCGGAAACGACGGAAGGGCCAGAAATACGCAGTATTTT.

The genes are TRBV19 and TRBJ1-2; D not resolved. V lost 4 bases to trimming and J lost 0 bases, with 9 bases between them. There are 14 residues in the CDR3. Germline assignment: CDR1 LNHDA and CDR2 SQIVND (reference sequence). DNA of the CDR3: TGTGCCAGTAGTAGGGCAGGAGCTAACTATGGCTACACCTTC. Its protein is CASSRAGANYGYTF.

The chain is built from TRBV5-4 and TRBJ1-2, with TRBD1 identical over 9 bases. With 0 bases clipped from V and 8 bases from J, the junction kept 11 bases outside the gene matches. The CDR3 is 16 residues long. Germline CDR1 SGHNT, CDR2 YYREEE (reference sequence). The CDR3 here is CASSLGGQGTMQGYTF. The CDR3 DNA reads as TGTGCCAGCAGCTTGGGTGGACAGGGGACGATGCAGGGCTACACCTTC.

V is TRBV5-1 and J is TRBJ2-5; TRBD1 agrees at 9 bases. Germline values: CDR1 SGHRS, CDR2 YFSETQ. The V and J ends lost 3 bases and 5 bases, in that order; junction bases with no gene match: 5. CDR3 length: 14 amino acids. This CDR3 is CASSSTGGSETQYF. In DNA, the CDR3 is TGCGCCAGCAGCTCAACAGGGGGCTCGGAGACCCAGTACTTC.

V and J are TRBV6-6 and TRBJ2-1; D gene uncertain. The germline V gene encodes CDR1 MNHNY and CDR2 SVGAGI (reference sequence). The V end lost 6 bases, the J end lost 2 bases, and 8 bases lay between the germline ends. This CDR3 has 13 amino acids. CDR3 loop: CASRDSAYNEQFF. CDR3 nucleotides: TGTGCCAGCAGAGACTCCGCCTACAATGAGCAGTTCTTC.

The rearrangement joins TRBV28 to TRBJ2-1; 9 bases fit TRBD2. The CDR3 contains 17 residues. CDR1 and CDR2 (germline): MDHEN, SYDVKM. V was clipped by 7 bases and J by 6 bases; unmatched bases: 16. CDR3 in amino acids: CASTSLAGGPIINEQFF. Written as DNA, the CDR3 is TGTGCCAGCACTAGCCTCGCGGGAGGGCCTATCATCAATGAGCAGTTCTTC.

The CDR3 reads CASSLTGGRYGYTF. CDR3 nucleotides: TGTGCCAGCAGCTTAACAGGGGGCCGGTATGGCTACACCTTC. This chain uses TRBV7-8 with TRBJ1-2, with 9 bases aligning to TRBD1. CDR3 length equals 14 residues. CDR1 is SGHVS, CDR2 FQNEAQ, per germline. V lost 2 bases to trimming and J lost 5 bases; unmatched junction nucleotides: 3.

CDR3 sequence reads: CAWGRPPLHF. CDR3 DNA: TGTGCCTGGGGTCGGCCACCCCTCCACTTT. This sequence joins TRBV30 and TRBJ1-6; unclear D gene. V was shortened by 5 bases and J by 11 bases, with 7 bases between the two germline ends. The CDR3 covers 10 residues. Germline lookup yields CDR1 GTSNPN and CDR2 SVGIG (reference sequence).

The V gene is TRBV28, the J gene TRBJ2-5; TRBD1 matches at 7 bases. Unmatched junction bases numbered 12, after V lost 3 bases and J lost 5 bases. CDR1 is MDHEN, CDR2 SYDVKM, per germline. This CDR3 has 16 amino acids. The CDR3 nucleotides are TGTGCCAGCAGTTTGGCTGGAAGGGGGCTCGAGGAGACCCAGTACTTC. This gives the protein CASSLAGRGLEETQYF. The variable domain in full, completed from reference TRBV28 and TRBJ2-5, reads DVKVTQSSRYLVKRTGEKVFLECVQDMDHENMFWYRQDPGLGLRLIYFSYDVKMKEKGDIPEGYSVSREKKERFSLILESASTNQTSMYLCASSLAGRGLEETQYFGPGTRLLVL.

V gene TRBV5-1 combines with J gene TRBJ2-1; 8 bases are shared with TRBD1. Germline V gene lookup returns CDR1 SGHRS and CDR2 YFSETQ. V was clipped by 4 bases and J by 8 bases; unmatched bases: 14. The CDR3 runs 16 residues. The CDR3 protein is CASSPPGTGTLDEQFF. CDR3 DNA sequence: TGCGCCAGCAGCCCTCCGGGGACAGGCACTTTGGATGAGCAGTTCTTC.